This T cell receptor (beta chain) was identified in a study of a mutant IDH1 vaccine in newly diagnosed glioma. About the study: Averaging 40.4 years of age, treated patients were about 60% male and approximately 38% female.

As to time point: week 5, during vaccination. The investigators gave 300 ug of mutant IDH1 20-mer peptide in each vaccine dose, together with topical imiquimod. In its sample, this clone was seen once. Its specificity is unknown. The assay was immunoSEQ multiplex PCR, and TCRdb's table has in-frame clones only and misses some. This table has 50,000 to 65,000 clones, about 80% appearing once. The CDR3 is made up of 16 amino acids. The V gene lost 0 bases and the J gene lost 7 bases, with 18 bases spanning the gap. Germline lookup yields CDR1 LNHNV and CDR2 YYDKDF (reference sequence). This TCR derives from a man aged 25-45 years with glioma. This specimen consisted of PBMCs, obtained from a glioma patient whose treatment included an IDH1 peptide vaccine. The rearrangement links TRBV15 to TRBJ1-2; D may be TRBD1 (5 bases). CDR3 bases: TGTGCCACCAGCAGAGATGGAGGGGAAGGTCGGGGTGGCTACACCTTC. The encoded protein is CATSRDGGEGRGGYTF.